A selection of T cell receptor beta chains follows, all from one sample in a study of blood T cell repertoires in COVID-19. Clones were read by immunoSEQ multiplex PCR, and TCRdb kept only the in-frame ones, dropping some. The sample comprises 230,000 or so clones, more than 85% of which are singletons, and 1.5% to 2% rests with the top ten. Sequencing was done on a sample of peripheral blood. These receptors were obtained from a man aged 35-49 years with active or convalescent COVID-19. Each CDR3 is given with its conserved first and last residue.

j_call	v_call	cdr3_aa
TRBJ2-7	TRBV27	CASSLAGQIPYEQYF
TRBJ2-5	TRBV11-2	CASSSDGETQYF
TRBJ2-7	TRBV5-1	CASSQTGDYEQYF
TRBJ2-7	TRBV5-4	CASSLVGGGTSYEQYF
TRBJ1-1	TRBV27	CASSLARNTEAFF
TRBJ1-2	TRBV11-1	CASSSYVGQGGYTF
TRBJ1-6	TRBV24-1	CATSDPRTGGNSPLHF
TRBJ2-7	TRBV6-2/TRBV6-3	CASTPRLAGLSRYEQYF
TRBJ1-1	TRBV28	CASSPGGDGKNTEAFF
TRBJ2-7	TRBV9	CASSVQGGLSSYEQYF
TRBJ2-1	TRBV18	CASSQGLARNEQFF
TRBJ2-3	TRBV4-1	CASSRTTGEADTQYF
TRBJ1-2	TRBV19	CASSPNRGTGYGYTF
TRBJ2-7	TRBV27	CASSTGLAGVEQYF
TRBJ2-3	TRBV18	CASSPSGAGTDTQYF
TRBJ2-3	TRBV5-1	CASSEKFQADTQYF
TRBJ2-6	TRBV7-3	CASSFSSGANVLTF
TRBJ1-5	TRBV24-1	CATSDPAATAGYNQPQHF
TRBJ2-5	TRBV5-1	CASSSLYQETQYF
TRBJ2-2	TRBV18	CASSPGTGTTGELFF
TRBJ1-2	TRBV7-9	CASSPTSSEGDYGYTF
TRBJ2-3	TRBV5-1	CASSLANGRGVWYF
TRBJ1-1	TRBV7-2	CASSFSTSTEAFF
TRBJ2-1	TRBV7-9	CASSPYGSGRVDEQFF
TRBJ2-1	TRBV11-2	CASSLGQGNYNEQFF
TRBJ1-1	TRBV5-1	CASSPGGNTEAFF
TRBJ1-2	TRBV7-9	CASSLLSGDTHGYTF
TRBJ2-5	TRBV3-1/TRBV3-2	CASSQDTTRGETQYF
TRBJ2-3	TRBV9	CASSGVTGPDTQYF
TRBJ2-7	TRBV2	CATHPGQGGYEQYF
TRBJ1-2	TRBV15	CATSPGSNYGYTF
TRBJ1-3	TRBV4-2	CASSQGGGSGNTIYF
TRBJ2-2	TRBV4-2	CASSRADRDTGELFF
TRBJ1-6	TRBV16	CASSQAGYNSPLHF
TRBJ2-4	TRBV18	CASSPNRRDIQYF
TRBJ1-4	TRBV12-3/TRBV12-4	CASSFTGNEKLFF
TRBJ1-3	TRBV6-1	CASSETMRAGSLSGNTIYF
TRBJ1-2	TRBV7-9	CASSFRPADYGYTF
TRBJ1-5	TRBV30	CAWSQKRGSRRRPQHF
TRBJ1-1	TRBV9	CASSQGTHTEAFF
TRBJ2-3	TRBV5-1	CASSQGQGPDTQYF
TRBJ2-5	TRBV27	CASSPTERGGETQYF
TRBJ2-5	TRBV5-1	CASSFNPEETQYF
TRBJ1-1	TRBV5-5	CASSFGTEAFF
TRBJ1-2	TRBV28	CASSQYYGYTF
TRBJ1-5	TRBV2	CASSVGGREQPQHF
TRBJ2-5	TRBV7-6	CASSKTGTSGQETQYF
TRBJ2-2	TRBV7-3	CASSPHGQANTGELFF
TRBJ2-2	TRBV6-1	CASSEILGGTGELFF
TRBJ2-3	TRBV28	CASSSPRGGSTDTQYF
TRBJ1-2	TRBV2	CASSEGVGGIYGYTF
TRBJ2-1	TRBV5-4	CASSWGLAGGSNEQFF
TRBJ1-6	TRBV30	CAWNSGTSNSPLHF
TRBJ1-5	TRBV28	CASSFRGGGEPQHF
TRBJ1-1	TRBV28	CASSFGTVSSEAFF
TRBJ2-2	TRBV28	CASSFYLRGRARNTGELFF
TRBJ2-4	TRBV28	CASSLLAGAGIQYF
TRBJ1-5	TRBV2	CASSALQVSNQPQHF
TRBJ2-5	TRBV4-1	CASSQDRGYQETQYF
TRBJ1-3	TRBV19	CASRSQSPSGNTIYF